Listed below are T cell receptor beta chains from one sample, sequenced in a study of blood T cell repertoires in COVID-19. Only in-frame clones appear in the TCRdb table, and some are missing; sequencing was by immunoSEQ multiplex PCR. The repertoire consists of about 300,000 clones, with about 85% occurring once and the leading ten covering 4.5% to 7%. The sequenced sample was PBMCs or T cells enriched from blood (not recorded which). The source is a woman aged 25 to 39 who had recovered from COVID-19. The CDR3 runs from the conserved cysteine through the conserved F or W.

V: TRBV30
J: TRBJ2-7
CDR3: CAWSVLAGGSEQYF

V: TRBV27
J: TRBJ1-4
CDR3: CASSLYRDNEKLFF

V: TRBV11-3
J: TRBJ2-1
CDR3: CASSSEGLAGGSSYNEQFF

V: TRBV2
J: TRBJ1-4
CDR3: CASSSGGFYEKLFF

V: TRBV6-5
J: TRBJ1-5
CDR3: CASLDRVNNQPQHF

V: TRBV9
J: TRBJ1-1
CDR3: CASSVGAPGNTEAFF

V: TRBV6-5
J: TRBJ1-4
CDR3: CATRGGGNNEKLFF

V: TRBV6-5
J: TRBJ2-3
CDR3: CASSYSQGSTDTQYF

V: TRBV19
J: TRBJ1-1
CDR3: CASSIRTDAEAFF

V: TRBV25-1
J: TRBJ1-4
CDR3: CASSPPAREKLFF

V: TRBV7-2
J: TRBJ1-4
CDR3: CASSEAAEKLFF

V: TRBV7-2
J: TRBJ2-1
CDR3: CASSLGSGRYNEQFF

V: TRBV6-2/TRBV6-3
J: TRBJ2-7
CDR3: CASSYGGPRAGEQYF

V: TRBV12-3/TRBV12-4
J: TRBJ1-5
CDR3: CASSPTGNQPQHF

V: TRBV5-1
J: TRBJ1-2
CDR3: CASSLALPTKYGYTF

V: TRBV2
J: TRBJ1-6
CDR3: CASRLDWENSPLHF

V: TRBV7-2
J: TRBJ2-2
CDR3: CASSLISRGTGELFF

V: TRBV29-1
J: TRBJ1-1
CDR3: CSVDSGGNTEAFF

V: TRBV15
J: TRBJ2-3
CDR3: CATSGGGPTDTQYF

V: TRBV5-1
J: TRBJ1-4
CDR3: CASSLGRVEEKLFF